These T cell receptor beta chains were read from a single sample in a study of metastatic and nonmetastatic thyroid tumors. MiXCR was used by TCRdb to re-call the PCR reads. Of approximately 65,000 clones listed, under 5% are singletons. The material sequenced was blood. These receptors were obtained from a female donor with papillary thyroid cancer or a benign thyroid nodule (not recorded which). Some clones in this sample may be carry-over from other donors' samples. CDR3s include the opening cysteine and the closing phenylalanine or tryptophan. The D gene is left open where the match is weak. Some rows have no size entry. The others give once, few or many, or a class for an expanded clone.

v_gene: TRBV3-1
d_gene: TRBD1
abundance: many
j_gene: TRBJ1-5
CDR3aa: CASSRGTGGQPQHF
CDR3nt: TGTGCCAGCAGCCGGGGGACAGGGGGTCAGCCCCAGCATTTT

v_gene: TRBV5-1
d_gene: .
abundance: many
j_gene: TRBJ2-1
CDR3aa: CASSLVPPSSYNEQFF
CDR3nt: TGCGCCAGCAGCTTGGTTCCACCGAGCTCCTACAATGAGCAGTTCTTC

v_gene: TRBV12-3/TRBV12-4
d_gene: .
abundance: .
j_gene: TRBJ2-5
CDR3aa: CASIFHQGGQDTQYF
CDR3nt: TGTGCCAGCATTTTTCATCAGGGGGGCCAAGATACCCAGTACTTC

v_gene: TRBV19
d_gene: .
abundance: many
j_gene: TRBJ2-1
CDR3aa: CASSIDPAASSYNEQFF
CDR3nt: TGTGCCAGTAGTATAGATCCAGCGGCTAGCTCCTACAATGAGCAGTTCTTC

v_gene: TRBV20-1
d_gene: .
abundance: .
j_gene: TRBJ2-3
CDR3aa: CSDRDSGSTDTQYF
CDR3nt: TGCAGTGATAGAGATAGCGGTAGCACAGATACGCAGTATTTT

v_gene: TRBV3-1
d_gene: .
abundance: many
j_gene: TRBJ1-4
CDR3aa: CASSPSGRNEKLFF
CDR3nt: TGTGCCAGCAGCCCCTCGGGGAGGAATGAAAAACTGTTTTTT

v_gene: TRBV5-1
d_gene: TRBD1
abundance: many
j_gene: TRBJ1-2
CDR3aa: CASSFQGEFGYGYTF
CDR3nt: TGCGCCAGCAGCTTCCAGGGGGAATTTGGCTATGGCTACACCTTC

v_gene: TRBV7-7
d_gene: .
abundance: many
j_gene: TRBJ2-1
CDR3aa: CASSFSLGAYNEQFF
CDR3nt: TGTGCTAGCAGCTTTAGCTTGGGTGCCTACAATGAGCAGTTCTTC

v_gene: TRBV6-1
d_gene: .
abundance: many
j_gene: TRBJ1-3
CDR3aa: CASWARISGNTIYF
CDR3nt: TGTGCCAGCTGGGCCCGAATCTCTGGAAACACCATATATTTT

v_gene: TRBV6-2/TRBV6-3
d_gene: .
abundance: .
j_gene: TRBJ2-2
CDR3aa: CASSYDGGGNTGELFF
CDR3nt: TGTGCCAGCAGTTACGACGGGGGTGGTAACACCGGGGAGCTGTTTTTT

v_gene: TRBV24-1
d_gene: .
abundance: many
j_gene: TRBJ2-7
CDR3aa: CATSDLRSGSEQYF
CDR3nt: TGTGCCACCAGTGATTTGCGGTCGGGTAGCGAGCAGTACTTC

v_gene: TRBV5-6
d_gene: TRBD2
abundance: many
j_gene: TRBJ2-3
CDR3aa: CASSPQTRLAGRTDTQYF
CDR3nt: TGTGCCAGCAGCCCCCAGACACGACTAGCCGGTAGGACAGATACGCAGTATTTT

v_gene: TRBV28
d_gene: .
abundance: .
j_gene: TRBJ1-3
CDR3aa: CASCRARIGNTIYF
CDR3nt: TGTGCCAGTTGCAGGGCTCGAATCGGAAACACCATATATTTT

v_gene: TRBV19
d_gene: TRBD1
abundance: .
j_gene: TRBJ1-1
CDR3aa: CASRFKPGTVEAFF
CDR3nt: TGTGCCAGTAGGTTTAAACCCGGGACAGTTGAAGCTTTCTTT

v_gene: TRBV6-1
d_gene: .
abundance: many
j_gene: TRBJ1-5
CDR3aa: CASKGGSDFYSNQPQHF
CDR3nt: TGTGCCAGCAAAGGCGGCAGCGACTTTTATAGCAATCAGCCCCAGCATTTT

v_gene: TRBV5-1
d_gene: .
abundance: many
j_gene: TRBJ2-2
CDR3aa: CASSFPRVTGELFF
CDR3nt: TGCGCCAGCAGCTTCCCGCGGGTCACCGGGGAGCTGTTTTTT

v_gene: TRBV25-1
d_gene: .
abundance: many
j_gene: TRBJ2-1
CDR3aa: CASSSHGTSPEDEQFF
CDR3nt: TGTGCCAGCAGCTCACATGGGACTTCCCCCGAGGATGAGCAGTTCTTC

v_gene: TRBV28
d_gene: .
abundance: many
j_gene: TRBJ1-3
CDR3aa: CASGQSGNTIYF
CDR3nt: TGTGCCAGCGGACAATCTGGAAACACCATATATTTT

v_gene: TRBV30
d_gene: TRBD1
abundance: many
j_gene: TRBJ2-3
CDR3aa: CAWNPDRGVDTQYF
CDR3nt: TGTGCCTGGAACCCGGACAGGGGGGTGGATACGCAGTATTTT

v_gene: TRBV28
d_gene: .
abundance: few
j_gene: TRBJ1-5
CDR3aa: CASSLVSGWVQPQHF
CDR3nt: TGTGCCAGCAGTTTAGTCAGTGGTTGGGTTCAGCCCCAGCATTTT

v_gene: TRBV19
d_gene: .
abundance: many
j_gene: TRBJ2-7
CDR3aa: CAGLKEHDSLITYEQYF
CDR3nt: TGTGCCGGATTAAAGGAGCACGACAGCCTTATCACCTACGAGCAGTACTTC

v_gene: TRBV20-1
d_gene: .
abundance: .
j_gene: TRBJ2-1
CDR3aa: CSARGRVRDNEQFF
CDR3nt: TGCAGTGCTAGAGGCCGGGTTCGGGACAATGAGCAGTTCTTC

v_gene: TRBV6-1
d_gene: .
abundance: many
j_gene: TRBJ1-1
CDR3aa: CASSSIWGNTEAFF
CDR3nt: TGTGCCAGCAGTTCTATATGGGGCAACACTGAAGCTTTCTTT

v_gene: TRBV9
d_gene: TRBD2
abundance: many
j_gene: TRBJ2-1
CDR3aa: CASSVEDSGRRNEQFF
CDR3nt: TGTGCCAGCAGCGTAGAAGATAGCGGGAGGCGTAATGAGCAGTTCTTC

v_gene: TRBV15
d_gene: .
abundance: many
j_gene: TRBJ2-5
CDR3aa: CATSRPPEGKETQYF
CDR3nt: TGTGCCACCAGCAGACCCCCAGAGGGGAAAGAGACCCAGTACTTC

v_gene: TRBV6-5
d_gene: TRBD1
abundance: few
j_gene: TRBJ1-5
CDR3aa: CASSYGQALGQPQHF
CDR3nt: TGTGCCAGCAGTTACGGACAGGCCCTTGGTCAGCCCCAGCATTTT

v_gene: TRBV6-1
d_gene: .
abundance: few
j_gene: TRBJ1-5
CDR3aa: CASSDRRHKTQHF
CDR3nt: TGTGCCAGCAGTGACAGGCGTCATAAGACCCAGCATTTT

v_gene: TRBV5-1
d_gene: .
abundance: many
j_gene: TRBJ1-1
CDR3aa: CASRAGGDTEAFF
CDR3nt: TGCGCCAGCAGAGCTGGGGGCGACACTGAAGCTTTCTTT

v_gene: TRBV13
d_gene: TRBD2
abundance: many
j_gene: TRBJ2-2
CDR3aa: CASSLGLAGGPDTGELFF
CDR3nt: TGTGCCAGCAGCTTAGGACTAGCGGGAGGGCCCGACACCGGGGAGCTGTTTTTT

v_gene: TRBV20-1
d_gene: .
abundance: many
j_gene: TRBJ2-7
CDR3aa: CSATPGGPLEQYF
CDR3nt: TGCAGTGCTACGCCCGGGGGTCCGCTAGAGCAGTACTTC

v_gene: TRBV6-1
d_gene: .
abundance: few
j_gene: TRBJ1-5
CDR3aa: CASSEKESRVEGIMRLPPPQHF
CDR3nt: TGTGCCAGCAGTGAAAAAGAGTCGAGAGTCGAGGGGATAATGCGGCTCCCCCCCCCCCAGCATTTT

v_gene: TRBV19
d_gene: TRBD1
abundance: .
j_gene: TRBJ2-7
CDR3aa: CATRRTGTNEQYF
CDR3nt: TGTGCCACCAGAAGGACAGGGACCAACGAGCAGTACTTC

v_gene: TRBV20-1
d_gene: TRBD1
abundance: many
j_gene: TRBJ1-4
CDR3aa: CSARNSETGNEKLFF
CDR3nt: TGCAGTGCTAGAAATTCCGAGACAGGGAATGAAAAACTGTTTTTT

v_gene: TRBV5-1
d_gene: TRBD2
abundance: many
j_gene: TRBJ2-7
CDR3aa: CASSLYQLAGGGEQYF
CDR3nt: TGCGCCAGCAGCTTGTATCAACTAGCGGGAGGTGGCGAGCAGTACTTC

v_gene: TRBV12-3/TRBV12-4
d_gene: TRBD1
abundance: many
j_gene: TRBJ2-1
CDR3aa: CASRRTGDEQFF
CDR3nt: TGTGCCAGCAGACGGACAGGGGATGAGCAGTTCTTC

v_gene: TRBV18
d_gene: TRBD1
abundance: few
j_gene: TRBJ2-1
CDR3aa: CASSPMTGGYNEQFF
CDR3nt: TGTGCCAGCTCACCAATGACAGGGGGCTACAATGAGCAGTTCTTC

v_gene: TRBV12-3/TRBV12-4
d_gene: TRBD1
abundance: many
j_gene: TRBJ1-1
CDR3aa: CASSSRQGTSNTEAFF
CDR3nt: TGTGCCAGCAGTTCCCGACAGGGGACGTCGAACACTGAAGCTTTCTTT

v_gene: TRBV19
d_gene: .
abundance: many
j_gene: TRBJ1-1
CDR3aa: CASREGVGAATNTEAFF
CDR3nt: TGTGCCAGTAGAGAGGGGGTTGGGGCGGCTACGAACACTGAAGCTTTCTTT

v_gene: TRBV2
d_gene: .
abundance: many
j_gene: TRBJ2-1
CDR3aa: CASEYNEQFF
CDR3nt: TGTGCCAGCGAGTACAATGAGCAGTTCTTC

v_gene: TRBV29-1
d_gene: .
abundance: .
j_gene: TRBJ2-7
CDR3aa: CSVVLRGDQYF
CDR3nt: TGCAGCGTTGTGCTGAGGGGGGATCAGTACTTC

v_gene: TRBV6-1
d_gene: TRBD1
abundance: many
j_gene: TRBJ2-3
CDR3aa: CASSETPGQYTDTQYF
CDR3nt: TGTGCCAGCAGTGAAACACCGGGACAGTACACAGATACGCAGTATTTT

v_gene: TRBV7-9
d_gene: TRBD1
abundance: many
j_gene: TRBJ2-5
CDR3aa: CASTSRTGGRETQYF
CDR3nt: TGTGCCAGCACCTCCCGGACAGGGGGAAGGGAGACCCAGTACTTC

v_gene: TRBV6-1
d_gene: TRBD2
abundance: many
j_gene: TRBJ2-5
CDR3aa: CASSQTSRETQYF
CDR3nt: TGTGCCAGCAGTCAGACTAGCCGAGAGACCCAGTACTTC

v_gene: TRBV7-2
d_gene: .
abundance: once
j_gene: TRBJ1-2
CDR3aa: CASNERGNSYGYTF
CDR3nt: TGTGCCAGCAACGAGAGGGGCAACTCCTATGGCTACACCTTC

v_gene: TRBV5-1
d_gene: .
abundance: many
j_gene: TRBJ2-5
CDR3aa: CASSLRHLQETQYF
CDR3nt: TGCGCCAGCAGCTTGCGGCACCTCCAAGAGACCCAGTACTTC

v_gene: TRBV15
d_gene: TRBD1
abundance: many
j_gene: TRBJ2-2
CDR3aa: CATIRGLDTGELFF
CDR3nt: TGTGCCACCATCAGGGGGCTGGACACCGGGGAGCTGTTTTTT

v_gene: TRBV5-1
d_gene: TRBD1
abundance: few
j_gene: TRBJ1-2
CDR3aa: CASSATPGQNYGYTF
CDR3nt: TGCGCCAGCAGCGCCACTCCGGGACAGAACTATGGCTACACCTTC

v_gene: TRBV2
d_gene: .
abundance: .
j_gene: TRBJ2-3
CDR3aa: CASSDGLLTDTQYF
CDR3nt: TGTGCCAGCAGTGACGGGCTTCTCACAGATACGCAGTATTTT

v_gene: TRBV7-3
d_gene: .
abundance: many
j_gene: TRBJ2-1
CDR3aa: CASSLQGWNEQFF
CDR3nt: TGTGCCAGCAGCTTACAGGGGTGGAATGAGCAGTTCTTC

v_gene: TRBV12-3/TRBV12-4
d_gene: TRBD1
abundance: many
j_gene: TRBJ1-2
CDR3aa: CASSPQGAVGGYTF
CDR3nt: TGTGCCAGCAGCCCACAGGGGGCAGTAGGTGGCTACACCTTC

v_gene: TRBV6-2/TRBV6-3
d_gene: .
abundance: few
j_gene: TRBJ1-6
CDR3aa: CASSVPSPRTYSYNSPLHF
CDR3nt: TGTGCCAGCAGTGTCCCCAGCCCCCGTACTTACTCCTATAATTCACCCCTCCACTTT

v_gene: TRBV10-2
d_gene: .
abundance: many
j_gene: TRBJ2-7
CDR3aa: CASRGFQGNPYEQYF
CDR3nt: TGCGCCAGCAGAGGCTTCCAGGGGAATCCTTACGAGCAGTACTTC

v_gene: TRBV4-1
d_gene: .
abundance: .
j_gene: TRBJ2-5
CDR3aa: CASSPNKNDVTQETHYF
CDR3nt: TGCGCCAGCAGCCCTAACAAAAATGACGTGACACAAGAGACCCATTACTTC